The T cell receptor (beta chain) under discussion was sequenced for a study of T cells in Graves' hyperthyroidism and ophthalmopathy. General study points: In blood, most of the thyroid clonotypes expanded above 0.001 were also present.

CDR3 length: 13 amino acids. V was clipped by 4 bases and J by 5 bases; unmatched bases: 3. About this clonotype: Its antigen is currently unknown.

RNA transcripts yielded amplified TCR beta CDR3 regions. The HTBI primer set drove a first-round RT-PCR of the TCR CDR3. Each CDR3 protein is one row after TCRdb ran MiXCR on the multiplex PCR reads. The sample shows hundreds of thousands of distinct CDR3 sequences, around 39% of them seen only once. The sequence was obtained from a man in his late teens or twenties with Graves' hyperthyroidism. The sequenced sample was blood. The gene calls are TRBV12-3 or TRBV12-4 and TRBJ2-5; TRBD2 matches 8 bases. As DNA, the CDR3 is TGTGCCAGCAGTTCGGGGGGGACGGAGACCCAGTACTTC. It yields the protein CASSSGGTETQYF.